Below are 15 T cell receptor beta chains sequenced from a single sample in a study of T cell repertoires in cytomegalovirus infection. TCRdb reprocessed the reads with MiXCR, giving one entry per CDR3 protein. The sample has more than 650,000 distinct CDR3 sequences, less than 40% seen once. Sequenced input: PBMCs. These receptors were obtained from a human donor in good health (CMV status not recorded). Some clones in this sample may be carry-over from other donors' samples.

V is TRBV6-1 and J is TRBJ2-6; D is ambiguous. V was clipped by 5 bases and J by 2 bases, with 13 bases between them. From germline, CDR1 is MNHNS and CDR2 SASEGT. The CDR3 totals 16 residues. The CDR3 is CASSYKRVAGANVLTF. CDR3 nucleotide sequence: TGTGCCAGCAGTTATAAAAGGGTCGCTGGGGCCAACGTCCTGACTTTC.

In its sample, this clonotype was seen a few times. V usage is TRBV7-9 and J usage is TRBJ1-4; 7 positions match TRBD1. The germline V gene has CDR1 SEHNR and CDR2 FQNEAQ (reference sequence). The CDR3 runs to 15 residues. J gave up 2 bases and V 4 bases, and 4 bases lay outside the gene matches. The CDR3 region is CASSWGQPTNEKLFF. The CDR3, as DNA: TGTGCCAGCAGCTGGGGACAGCCGACTAATGAAAAACTGTTTTTT.

Note on this clonotype: A much larger clone lies a single base off, so this may be a read error. V gene TRBV28 combines with J gene TRBJ1-1; D possibly corresponds to TRBD1 (6 bases). Deletions cut 7 bases from V and 9 bases from J, with 18 bases between. The CDR3 has 13 residues. CDR1 MDHEN and CDR2 SYDVKM come from the germline V gene. The CDR3 here is CASNHIITGQAFF. As DNA, the CDR3 is TGTGCCAGCAACCACATAATTACAGGGCAAGCTTTCTTT.

This clonotype was recorded at least ten times. This chain connects TRBV5-6 to TRBJ1-3; 10 bases match TRBD1. Germline V CDR1 and CDR2: SGHDT, YYEEEE. This CDR3 comprises 15 residues. Trimming cost V 2 bases and J 2 bases; bases outside gene matches: 1. The chain's CDR3 is CASSFGQGAGNTIYF. The CDR3 DNA follows: TGTGCCAGCAGCTTTGGACAGGGGGCTGGAAACACCATATATTTT.

J is TRBJ2-2 and V is TRBV12-3 or TRBV12-4; no clear D gene. The CDR3 extends over 14 amino acids. V was pared by 0 bases and J by 7 bases, with 9 bases between. The chain's CDR3 is CASSLARHFGELFF. The CDR3 nucleotides read TGTGCCAGCAGTTTAGCACGTCACTTCGGGGAGCTGTTTTTT.

V is TRBV12-3 or TRBV12-4 and J is TRBJ2-1, with D maybe TRBD1 (6 bases). The CDR3 is 15 residues long. Trimming cost V 6 bases and J 4 bases, with 16 bases left between them. This chain's CDR3 is CASRLGQTGYNEQFF. The CDR3 nucleotides are TGTGCCAGCAGGCTAGGACAGACGGGGTACAATGAGCAGTTCTTC.

The chain recombines TRBV27 with TRBJ1-1; a weak D match, TRBD1 (6 bases). V was clipped by 7 bases and J by 2 bases, with 14 bases between them. Germline CDR1 reads MNHEY; CDR2 reads SMNVEV (reference sequence). CDR3 length: 14 residues. The chain's CDR3 is CASTRGGLNTEAFF. The CDR3 coding sequence is TGTGCCAGCACTAGGGGGGGGCTAAACACTGAAGCTTTCTTT.

In its sample, this clonotype was seen once. The junction differs from germline at one of its ends, possibly a read error. The rearrangement links TRBV11-2 to TRBJ1-2; D remains ambiguous. The CDR3 sequence is 14 residues long. The germline V gene has CDR1 SGHAT and CDR2 FQNNGV. The CDR3 is CVSSLDRTVYGYTF. The CDR3 bases are TGTGTCAGCAGCTTAGATCGTACGGTCTATGGCTACACCTTC.

This clonotype was picked up a small number of times. The chain is built from TRBV7-2 and TRBJ1-1; D might be TRBD1 (6 bases). The V end lost 8 bases, the J end lost 3 bases, and 16 bases lay between the germline ends. The germline CDR1 and CDR2 sequences are SGHTA and FQGNSA. CDR3 size: 14 residues. CDR3 residues: CASSVRWGHTEAFF. CDR3 in DNA: TGTGCCAGCTCCGTTAGGTGGGGGCACACTGAAGCTTTCTTT. Filled out from reference TRBV7-2 and TRBJ1-1, the complete variable domain reads GAGVSQSPSNKVTEKGKDVELRCDPISGHTALYWYRQSLGQGLEFLIYFQGNSAPDKSGLPSDRFSAERTGGSVSTLTIQRTQQEDSAVYLCASSVRWGHTEAFFGQGTRLTVV.

The sample holds a few counts of this clonotype. The chain uses TRBV7-8 and TRBJ2-2; no clear D. V lost 10 bases and J lost 0, with 18 bases in between. Germline V CDR1 and CDR2: SGHVS, FQNEAQ. This CDR3 has 16 residues. The CDR3 sequence: CATKSVSHANTGELFF. CDR3 DNA: TGTGCCACCAAATCAGTCTCGCATGCGAACACCGGGGAGCTGTTTTTT.

This clonotype was seen a handful of times. J is TRBJ1-1 and V is TRBV19; possible D gene TRBD1, 6 bases. Deletions cut 6 bases from V and 4 bases from J, with 12 bases between. Germline values: CDR1 LNHDA, CDR2 SQIVND (reference sequence). The CDR3 covers 13 residues. The CDR3 loop is CASRKQGSTEAFF. The CDR3 DNA reads as TGTGCCAGTAGGAAACAGGGTTCCACTGAAGCTTTCTTT.

The J gene is TRBJ2-6, the V gene TRBV20-1, with D uncertain. CDR1 and CDR2 (germline): DFQATT, SNEGSKA (reference sequence). The CDR3 contains 15 residues. Trimming cost V 1 base and J 3 bases, with 10 bases left between them. The CDR3 sequence: CSARAGFDGANVLTF. DNA of the CDR3: TGCAGTGCTAGAGCCGGGTTTGATGGGGCCAACGTCCTGACTTTC.

This clonotype was detected only a few times. The chain couples TRBV2 to TRBJ1-4; the D is unclear. Trimming took 3 bases from V and 3 from J, leaving 8 bases between them. From germline, CDR1 is SNHLY and CDR2 FYNNEI. This CDR3 comprises 14 residues. The CDR3 bases are TGTGCCAGCAGTGAGGTGACCGCTAATGAAAAACTGTTTTTT. Translating gives CASSEVTANEKLFF.

This clonotype was recorded a few times. DNA of the CDR3: TGTGCCATCAGCTCGGACAGGGAAGTGAGCGAGCAGTACTTC. Translating gives CAISSDREVSEQYF. The chain couples TRBV10-3 to TRBJ2-7, with 8 bases matching TRBD1. CDR3 length: 14 amino acids. V shed 6 bases, J shed 6 bases, and the junction held 10 bases outside the gene matches. The germline CDR1 and CDR2 sequences are ENHRY and SYGVKD.

A note on this clonotype: A much more abundant neighbour one base away suggests this may be a read error. The CDR3 does not close with the conserved phenylalanine or tryptophan, likely indicating a read error. This chain links TRBV11-2 with TRBJ2-5, with no clear D. The CDR3 extends over 16 amino acids. Germline V CDR1 and CDR2: SGHAT, FQNNGV. With 0 bases removed from V and 2 bases from J, the gap between germline ends came to 13 bases. CDR3 amino acids: CASSLDADNPQETQYL. The CDR3 DNA follows: TGTGCCAGCAGCTTAGACGCGGATAACCCTCAAGAGACCCAGTACTTA.